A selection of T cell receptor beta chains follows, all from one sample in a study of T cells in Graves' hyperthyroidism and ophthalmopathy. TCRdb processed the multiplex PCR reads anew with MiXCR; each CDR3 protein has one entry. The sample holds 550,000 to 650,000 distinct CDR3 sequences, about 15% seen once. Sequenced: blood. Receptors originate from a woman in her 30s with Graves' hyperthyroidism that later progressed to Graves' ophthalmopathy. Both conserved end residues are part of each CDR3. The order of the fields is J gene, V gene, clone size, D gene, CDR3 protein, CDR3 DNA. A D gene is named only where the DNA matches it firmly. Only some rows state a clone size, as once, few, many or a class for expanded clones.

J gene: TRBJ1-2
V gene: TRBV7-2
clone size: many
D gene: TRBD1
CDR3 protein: CASSLVFGGQGGGYTF
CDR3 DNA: TGTGCCAGCAGCTTAGTATTCGGGGGACAGGGGGGCGGCTACACCTTC

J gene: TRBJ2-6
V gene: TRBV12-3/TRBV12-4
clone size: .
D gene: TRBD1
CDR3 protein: CASSLLGQGVSGANVLTF
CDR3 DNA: TGTGCCAGCAGTTTATTGGGACAGGGGGTATCCGGGGCCAACGTCCTGACTTTC

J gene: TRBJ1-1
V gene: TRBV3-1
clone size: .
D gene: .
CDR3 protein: CASSQGPVEAFF
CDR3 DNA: TGTGCCAGCAGCCAAGGACCCGTTGAAGCTTTCTTT

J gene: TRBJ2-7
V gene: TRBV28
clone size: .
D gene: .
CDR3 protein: CASSFGGQTYEQYF
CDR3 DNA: TGTGCCAGCAGTTTCGGGGGGCAGACCTACGAGCAGTACTTC

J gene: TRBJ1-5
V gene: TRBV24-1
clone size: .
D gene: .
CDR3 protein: CATSEPNNQPQHF
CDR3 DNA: TGTGCCACCAGTGAACCGAACAATCAGCCCCAGCATTTT

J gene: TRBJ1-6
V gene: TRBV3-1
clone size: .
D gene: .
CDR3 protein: CASSQEVISSYNSPLHF
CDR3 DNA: TGTGCCAGCAGCCAAGAGGTCATTAGCTCCTATAATTCACCCCTCCACTTT

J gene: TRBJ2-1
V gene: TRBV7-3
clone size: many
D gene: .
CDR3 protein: CASSMDFYNEQFF
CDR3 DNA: TGTGCCAGCAGCATGGATTTTTACAATGAGCAGTTCTTC

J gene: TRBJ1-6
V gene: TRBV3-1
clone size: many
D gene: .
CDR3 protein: CASSQNGPSPLHF
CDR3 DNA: TGTGCCAGCAGCCAAAACGGGCCTTCACCCCTCCACTTT

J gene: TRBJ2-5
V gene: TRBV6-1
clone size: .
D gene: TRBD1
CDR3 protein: CASRAGGTETQYF
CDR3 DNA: TGTGCCAGCAGGGCAGGGGGAACGGAGACCCAGTACTTC

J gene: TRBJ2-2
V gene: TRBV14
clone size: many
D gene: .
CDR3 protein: CASSQDQVGELFF
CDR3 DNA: TGTGCCAGCAGCCAAGATCAGGTCGGGGAGCTGTTTTTT

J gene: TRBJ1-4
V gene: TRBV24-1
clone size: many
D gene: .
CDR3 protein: CATSDSDSPNEKLFF
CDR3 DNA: TGTGCCACCAGTGATTCGGACAGTCCTAATGAAAAACTGTTTTTT

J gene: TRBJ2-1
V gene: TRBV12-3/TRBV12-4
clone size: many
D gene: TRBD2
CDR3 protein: CASSSKREEVYNEQFF
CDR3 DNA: TGTGCCAGCAGTTCCAAGCGGGAGGAGGTCTACAATGAGCAGTTCTTC

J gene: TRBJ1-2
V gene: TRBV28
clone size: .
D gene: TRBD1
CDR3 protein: CASYPGTGAIYGYTF
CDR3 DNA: TGTGCCAGTTACCCCGGGACAGGGGCCATCTATGGCTACACCTTC

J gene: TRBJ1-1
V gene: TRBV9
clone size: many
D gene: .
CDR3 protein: CASSVDRGNTEAFF
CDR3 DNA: TGTGCCAGCAGCGTAGATCGTGGGAACACTGAAGCTTTCTTT

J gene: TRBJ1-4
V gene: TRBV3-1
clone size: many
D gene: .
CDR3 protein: CASSQVIISNEKLFF
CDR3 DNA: TGTGCCAGCAGCCAAGTCATTATATCTAATGAAAAACTGTTTTTT

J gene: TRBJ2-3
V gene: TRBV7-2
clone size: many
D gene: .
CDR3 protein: CASTPRGLSVGADTQYF
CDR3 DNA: TGTGCCAGCACCCCTCGGGGGCTATCGGTCGGAGCGGATACGCAGTATTTT

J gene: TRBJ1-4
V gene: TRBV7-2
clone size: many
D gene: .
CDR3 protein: CASSWLGGSTNEKLFF
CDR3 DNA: TGTGCCAGCTCATGGTTGGGGGGATCAACTAATGAAAAACTGTTTTTT

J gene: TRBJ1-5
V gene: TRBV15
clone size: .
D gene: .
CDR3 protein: CATSRGRGSDQPQHF
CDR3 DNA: TGTGCCACCAGCAGGGGCAGGGGTTCCGATCAGCCCCAGCATTTT

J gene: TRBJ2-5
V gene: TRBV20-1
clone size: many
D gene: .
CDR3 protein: CSATRGLRIQETQYF
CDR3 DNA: TGCAGTGCTACCCGCGGACTACGGATACAAGAGACCCAGTACTTC

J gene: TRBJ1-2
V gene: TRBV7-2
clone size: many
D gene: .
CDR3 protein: CASSFDSFNYGYTF
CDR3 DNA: TGTGCCAGCAGCTTTGACAGTTTTAACTATGGCTACACCTTC

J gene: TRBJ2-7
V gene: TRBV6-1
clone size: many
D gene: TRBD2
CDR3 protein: CASSPGWTVTSGSSYEQYF
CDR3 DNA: TGTGCCAGCAGTCCGGGGTGGACAGTGACTAGCGGGAGCTCCTACGAGCAGTACTTC

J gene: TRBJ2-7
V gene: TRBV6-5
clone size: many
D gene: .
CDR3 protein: CASSYSPGSVVGEQYF
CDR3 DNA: TGTGCCAGCAGTTACTCGCCAGGCTCCGTAGTTGGCGAGCAGTACTTC

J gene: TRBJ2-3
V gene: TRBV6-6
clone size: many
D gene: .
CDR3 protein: CASSYSKTELGTDTQYF
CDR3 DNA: TGTGCCAGCAGTTACTCGAAGACTGAGTTGGGCACAGATACGCAGTATTTT

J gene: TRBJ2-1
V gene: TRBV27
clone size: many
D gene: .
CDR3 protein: CASNPGGGIRQFF
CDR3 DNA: TGTGCCAGCAACCCAGGCGGCGGCATTAGGCAGTTCTTC

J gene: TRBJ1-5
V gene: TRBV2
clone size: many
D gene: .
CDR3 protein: CASSGDRGPYQPQHF
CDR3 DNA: TGTGCCAGCAGTGGGGACCGTGGGCCCTATCAGCCCCAGCATTTT

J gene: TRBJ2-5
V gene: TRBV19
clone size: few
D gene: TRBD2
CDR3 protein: CASSQGRGVAGEGQETQYF
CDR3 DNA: TGTGCCAGCAGCCAAGGGCGGGGGGTAGCGGGAGAGGGACAAGAGACCCAGTACTTC

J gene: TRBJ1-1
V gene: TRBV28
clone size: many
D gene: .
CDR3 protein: CASTTHAGANTEAFF
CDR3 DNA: TGTGCCAGCACCACCCACGCGGGGGCGAACACTGAAGCTTTCTTT

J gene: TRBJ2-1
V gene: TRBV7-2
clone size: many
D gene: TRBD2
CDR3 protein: CASSSSSGTSMTPVSDEQFF
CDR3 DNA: TGTGCCAGCAGCTCGTCCTCCGGGACTAGCATGACTCCGGTCAGCGATGAGCAGTTCTTC

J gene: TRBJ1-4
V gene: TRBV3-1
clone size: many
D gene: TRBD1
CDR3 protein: CASSPRGTGGFKNEKLFF
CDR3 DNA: TGTGCCAGCAGCCCCCGGGGGACAGGGGGCTTCAAGAATGAAAAACTGTTTTTT

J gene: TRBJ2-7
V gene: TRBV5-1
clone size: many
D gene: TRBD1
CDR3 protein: CASSLDRGFPYEQYF
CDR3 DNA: TGCGCCAGCAGCTTGGACAGGGGCTTCCCCTACGAGCAGTACTTC

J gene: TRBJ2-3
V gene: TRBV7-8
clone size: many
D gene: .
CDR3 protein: CASSLANVPDTQYF
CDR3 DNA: TGTGCCAGCAGCTTAGCGAATGTCCCAGATACGCAGTATTTT

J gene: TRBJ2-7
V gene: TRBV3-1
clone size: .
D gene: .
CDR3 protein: CASSQDPPAGPDYEQYF
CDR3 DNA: TGTGCCAGCAGCCAAGATCCGCCAGCGGGCCCAGACTACGAGCAGTACTTC

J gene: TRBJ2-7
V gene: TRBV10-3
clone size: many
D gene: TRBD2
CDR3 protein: CAISDKGTSGSVSNEQYF
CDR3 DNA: TGTGCCATCAGTGATAAGGGGACTAGCGGGAGTGTCAGCAACGAGCAGTACTTC

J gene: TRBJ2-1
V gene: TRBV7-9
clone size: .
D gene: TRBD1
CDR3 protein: CASRTWTGFHNEQFF
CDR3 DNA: TGTGCCAGCAGAACCTGGACAGGGTTTCACAATGAGCAGTTCTTC

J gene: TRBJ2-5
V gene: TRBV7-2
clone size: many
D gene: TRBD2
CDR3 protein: CASERFGSGYQETQYF
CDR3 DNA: TGTGCCAGCGAGAGGTTTGGTAGCGGGTACCAAGAGACCCAGTACTTC

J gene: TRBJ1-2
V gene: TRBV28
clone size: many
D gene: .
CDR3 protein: CASITLGKGGYTF
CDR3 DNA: TGTGCCAGCATCACCTTGGGTAAAGGCGGCTACACCTTC

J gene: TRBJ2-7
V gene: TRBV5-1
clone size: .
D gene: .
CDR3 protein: CASSLAPGEAYEQYF
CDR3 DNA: TGCGCCAGCAGCTTGGCCCCGGGAGAGGCTTACGAGCAGTACTTC

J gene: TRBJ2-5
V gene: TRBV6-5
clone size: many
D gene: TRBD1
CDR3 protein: CASSSDDRVGTQYF
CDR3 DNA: TGTGCCAGCAGTTCCGACGACAGGGTAGGGACCCAGTACTTC

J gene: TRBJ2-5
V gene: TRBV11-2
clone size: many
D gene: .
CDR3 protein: CASRTGGLEETQYF
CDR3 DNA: TGTGCCAGTAGGACCGGGGGGCTGGAAGAGACCCAGTACTTC

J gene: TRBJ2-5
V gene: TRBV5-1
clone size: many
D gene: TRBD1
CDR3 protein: CASSLTGGQETQYF
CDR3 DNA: TGCGCCAGCAGCTTGACAGGGGGCCAAGAGACCCAGTACTTC

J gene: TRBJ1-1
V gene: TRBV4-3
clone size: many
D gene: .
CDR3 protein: CASSPSPGAPEAFF
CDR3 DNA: TGCGCCAGCAGCCCGTCACCAGGGGCACCTGAAGCTTTCTTT

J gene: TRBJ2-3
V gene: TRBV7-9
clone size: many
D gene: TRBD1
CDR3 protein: CASPSRGQVVDTQYF
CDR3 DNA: TGTGCCAGCCCCAGCCGAGGACAGGTTGTTGATACGCAGTATTTT